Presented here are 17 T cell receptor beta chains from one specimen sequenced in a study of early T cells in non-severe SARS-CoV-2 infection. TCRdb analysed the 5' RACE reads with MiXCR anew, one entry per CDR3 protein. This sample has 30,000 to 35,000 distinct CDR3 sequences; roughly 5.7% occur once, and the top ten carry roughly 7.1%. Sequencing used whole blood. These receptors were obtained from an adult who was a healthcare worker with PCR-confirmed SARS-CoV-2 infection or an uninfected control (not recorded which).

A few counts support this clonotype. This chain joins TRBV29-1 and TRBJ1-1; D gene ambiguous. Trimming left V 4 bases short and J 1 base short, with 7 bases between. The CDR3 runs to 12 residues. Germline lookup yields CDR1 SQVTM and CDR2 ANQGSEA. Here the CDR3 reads CSVGYGNTEAFF. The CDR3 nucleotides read TGCAGCGTTGGTTACGGGAACACTGAAGCTTTCTTT.

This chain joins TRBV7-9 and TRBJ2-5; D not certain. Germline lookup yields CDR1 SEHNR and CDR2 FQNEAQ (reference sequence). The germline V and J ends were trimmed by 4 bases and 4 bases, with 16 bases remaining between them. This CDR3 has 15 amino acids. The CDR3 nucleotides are TGTGCCAGCAGCTCCCGAGTGGCAGGCGGAGAGACCCAGTACTTC. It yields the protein CASSSRVAGGETQYF.

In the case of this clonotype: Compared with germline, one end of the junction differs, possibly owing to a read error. The CDR3 protein is CASNYGGGPTYEQYF. The CDR3 DNA reads TGTGCCAGCAATTACGGCGGGGGACCTACCTACGAGCAGTACTTC. The rearrangement links TRBV6-6 to TRBJ2-7; the match to TRBD2 covers 7 bases. The CDR3 is made up of 15 amino acids. Germline V gives CDR1 MNHNY, CDR2 SVGAGI (reference sequence).

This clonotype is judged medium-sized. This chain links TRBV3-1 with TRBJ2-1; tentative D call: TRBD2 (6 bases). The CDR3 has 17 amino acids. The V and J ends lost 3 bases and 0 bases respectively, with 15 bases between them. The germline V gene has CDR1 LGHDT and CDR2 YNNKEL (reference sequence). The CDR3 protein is CASSHRSLASSYNEQFF. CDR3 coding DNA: TGTGCCAGCAGCCATAGATCCCTAGCGAGCTCCTACAATGAGCAGTTCTTC.

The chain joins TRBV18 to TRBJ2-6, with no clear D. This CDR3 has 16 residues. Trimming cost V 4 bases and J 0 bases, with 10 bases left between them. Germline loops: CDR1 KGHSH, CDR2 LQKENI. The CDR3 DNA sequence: TGTGCCAGCTCACAGAGACGGGCCTCTGGGGCCAACGTCCTGACTTTC. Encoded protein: CASSQRRASGANVLTF.

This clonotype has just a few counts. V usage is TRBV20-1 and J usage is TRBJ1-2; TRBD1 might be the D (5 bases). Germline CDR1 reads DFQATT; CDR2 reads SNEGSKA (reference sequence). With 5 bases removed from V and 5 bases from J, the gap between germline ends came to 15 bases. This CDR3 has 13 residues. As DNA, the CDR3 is TGCAGTGCTGTGCGACAGACCAGTTATGGCTACACCTTC. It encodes CSAVRQTSYGYTF.

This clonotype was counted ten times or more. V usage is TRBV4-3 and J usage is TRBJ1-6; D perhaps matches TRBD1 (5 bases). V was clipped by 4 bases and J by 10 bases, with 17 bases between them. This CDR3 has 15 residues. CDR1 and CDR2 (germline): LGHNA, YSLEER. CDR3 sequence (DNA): TGCGCCAGCAGCCCCGGTACAGGAAAACTGTCACCCCTCCACTTT. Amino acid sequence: CASSPGTGKLSPLHF.

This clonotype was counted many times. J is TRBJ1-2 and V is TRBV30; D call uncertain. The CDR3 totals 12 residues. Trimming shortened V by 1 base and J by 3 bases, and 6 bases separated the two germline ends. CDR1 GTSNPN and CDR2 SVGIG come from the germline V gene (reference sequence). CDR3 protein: CAWSASDYGYTF. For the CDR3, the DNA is TGTGCCTGGAGTGCCTCCGACTATGGCTACACCTTC.

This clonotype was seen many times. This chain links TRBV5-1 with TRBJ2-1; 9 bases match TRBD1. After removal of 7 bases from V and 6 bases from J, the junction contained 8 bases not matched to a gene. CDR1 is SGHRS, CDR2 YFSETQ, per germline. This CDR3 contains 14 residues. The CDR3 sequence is CASRLQGASNEQFF. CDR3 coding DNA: TGCGCCAGCCGCCTACAGGGGGCGAGCAATGAGCAGTTCTTC. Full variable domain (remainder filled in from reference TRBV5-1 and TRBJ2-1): KAGVTQTPRYLIKTRGQQVTLSCSPISGHRSVSWYQQTPGQGLQFLFEYFSETQRNKGNFPGRFSGRQFSNSRSEMNVSTLELGDSALYLCASRLQGASNEQFFGPGTRLTVL.

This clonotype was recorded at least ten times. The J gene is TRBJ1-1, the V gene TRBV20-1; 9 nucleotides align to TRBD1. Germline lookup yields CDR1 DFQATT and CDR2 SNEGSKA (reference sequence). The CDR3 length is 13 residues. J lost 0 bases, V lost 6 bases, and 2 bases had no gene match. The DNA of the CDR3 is TGCAGTGCCGGGACAGGGTTGAACACTGAAGCTTTCTTT. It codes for CSAGTGLNTEAFF.

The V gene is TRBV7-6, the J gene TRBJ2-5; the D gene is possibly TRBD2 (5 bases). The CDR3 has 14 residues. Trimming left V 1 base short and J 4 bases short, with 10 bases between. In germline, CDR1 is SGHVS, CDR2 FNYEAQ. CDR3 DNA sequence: TGTGCCAGCAGCTTAGTTGGACTGGCAGAGACCCAGTACTTC. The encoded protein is CASSLVGLAETQYF.

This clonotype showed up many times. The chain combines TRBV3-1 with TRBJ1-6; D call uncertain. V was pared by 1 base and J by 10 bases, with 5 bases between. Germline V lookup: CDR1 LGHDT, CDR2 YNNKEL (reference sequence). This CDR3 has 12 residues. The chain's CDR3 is CASSQAVSPLHF. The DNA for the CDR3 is TGTGCCAGCAGCCAAGCCGTCTCACCCCTCCACTTT.

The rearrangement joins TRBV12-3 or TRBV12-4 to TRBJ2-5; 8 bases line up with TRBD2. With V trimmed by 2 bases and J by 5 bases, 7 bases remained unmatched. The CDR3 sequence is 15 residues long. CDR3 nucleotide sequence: TGTGCCAGCAGTTTAATCGCGGGGGGCTGGGAGACCCAGTACTTC. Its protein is CASSLIAGGWETQYF.

In DNA, the CDR3 is TGTGCCAGCAATTCGGGAGGGGGGAATCAGCCCCAGCATTTT. Protein product: CASNSGGGNQPQHF. The gene calls are TRBV12-3 or TRBV12-4 and TRBJ1-5; possible D gene TRBD1, 6 bases. Trimming shortened V by 7 bases and J by 4 bases, and 14 bases separated the two germline ends. CDR3 length: 14 amino acids.

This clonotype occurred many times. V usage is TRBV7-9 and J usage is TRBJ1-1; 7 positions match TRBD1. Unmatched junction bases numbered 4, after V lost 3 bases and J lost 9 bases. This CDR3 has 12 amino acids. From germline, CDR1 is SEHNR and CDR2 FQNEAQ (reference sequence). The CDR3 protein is CASSFEGQQAFF. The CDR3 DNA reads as TGTGCCAGCAGCTTTGAGGGACAGCAAGCTTTCTTT.

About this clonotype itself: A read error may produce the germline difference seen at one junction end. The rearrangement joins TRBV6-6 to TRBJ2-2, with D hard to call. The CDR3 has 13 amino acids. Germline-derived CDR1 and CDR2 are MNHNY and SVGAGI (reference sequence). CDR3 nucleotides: TGTGCCAGCAGTTACTCGAACCCCGGGGAGCTGTTTTTT. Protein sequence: CASSYSNPGELFF.

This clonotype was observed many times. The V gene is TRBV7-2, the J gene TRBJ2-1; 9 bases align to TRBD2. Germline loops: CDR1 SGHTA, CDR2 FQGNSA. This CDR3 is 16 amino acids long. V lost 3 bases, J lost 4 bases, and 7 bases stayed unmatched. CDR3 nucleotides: TGTGCCAGCAGCTTTAGCGGGGGCCGACAATACAATGAGCAGTTCTTC. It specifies CASSFSGGRQYNEQFF.